This TCR beta chain derives from a study of control samples from healthy donors and cancer patients. This table comes from immunoSEQ multiplex PCR, and its TCRdb copy is limited to in-frame clones, with some not included. The top ten clones hold around 1.3% of a sample with 170,000 or so clones, 94% of them seen once. This CDR3 contains 12 residues. Germline CDR1 is LGHNT and CDR2 is FRNRAP. Trimming pared 5 bases from V and 2 bases from J, leaving 5 bases between. The origin of this receptor is a woman aged 18-29 years in good health. The rearrangement links TRBV12-5 to TRBJ2-3; D not resolved. Sequencing used blood. This CDR3 reads CASGLHTDTQYF. As DNA, the CDR3 is TGTGCTAGTGGTCTACACACAGATACGCAGTATTTT.